Each of the 12 T cell receptor beta chains below was sequenced from the same sample in a study of cytotoxic CD8 clonotypes in ibrutinib-treated CLL (dated by TCRdb to the early 2020s). What the time point label conveys for this sample: approximately eleven months on ibrutinib. Library preparation used the immunoSEQ multiplex PCR assay. TCRdb took over this immuneACCESS table, retaining in-frame rearrangements with V and J assigned. Such tables are incomplete; in checked studies, under half of the missing clones stem from an unresolved V gene, and the remainder is unexplained. The sample has about 160,000 clones on record, approximately 77% of them singletons. The ten biggest clones cover roughly 2% of the sample. The sequencing here drew on PBMCs, taken after 12 months of ibrutinib treatment. Receptors originate from a human donor with chronic lymphocytic leukemia.

The rearrangement uses TRBV28 and TRBJ1-2, with 7 bases lining up with TRBD1. Unmatched junction bases numbered 9, after V lost 6 bases and J lost 5 bases. Germline loops: CDR1 MDHEN, CDR2 SYDVKM. This CDR3 spans 14 amino acids. The CDR3, as DNA: TGTGCCAGCAGAAAGGGACAGCCTCGGTATGGCTACACCTTC. Translated: CASRKGQPRYGYTF.

This sequence joins TRBV2 and TRBJ2-3; D might be TRBD2 (5 bases). V was shortened by 6 bases and J by 4 bases, with 20 bases between the two germline ends. This CDR3 has 16 residues. CDR1 is SNHLY and CDR2 is FYNNEI in the germline V gene. The CDR3 is CASSGVRRFTPDTQYF. In nucleotides, the CDR3 is TGTGCCAGCAGCGGGGTACGCAGGTTCACCCCAGATACGCAGTATTTT.

This sequence joins TRBV5-1 and TRBJ1-2; D is perhaps TRBD1 (5 bases). Germline loops: CDR1 SGHRS, CDR2 YFSETQ. The CDR3 totals 17 residues. V was shortened by 4 bases and J by 8 bases, with 27 bases between the two germline ends. The CDR3 here is CASSTDSTGLLQAGYTF. The CDR3 region has the DNA TGCGCCAGCAGCACGGACTCAACGGGACTTCTACAGGCGGGCTACACCTTC.

The rearrangement links TRBV6-1 to TRBJ2-5; D is perhaps TRBD2 (5 bases). CDR1 and CDR2 from the germline V gene are MNHNS and SASEGT. V lost 4 bases and J lost 2, with 17 bases in between. There are 16 residues in the CDR3. The CDR3 sequence is CASSAIWELGQETQYF. The CDR3 DNA is TGTGCCAGCAGTGCTATTTGGGAACTAGGACAAGAGACCCAGTACTTC.

The chain combines TRBV15 with TRBJ1-5, with TRBD1 matching over 8 bases. V was pared by 0 bases and J by 3 bases, with 7 bases of the junction left unmatched. This CDR3 contains 17 residues. The germline gives CDR1 LNHNV, CDR2 YYDKDF (reference sequence). CDR3 residues: CATSRDMGRGLNQPQHF. In DNA form, the CDR3 reads TGTGCCACCAGCAGAGATATGGGCAGGGGGCTCAATCAGCCCCAGCATTTT.

The chain couples TRBV4-2 to TRBJ1-5; unclear D gene. CDR3 size: 13 residues. Trimming took 0 bases from V and 5 from J, leaving 5 bases between them. Germline values: CDR1 LGHNA, CDR2 YNFKEQ. The CDR3 protein is CASSQEADQPQHF. As DNA, the CDR3 is TGTGCCAGCAGCCAAGAGGCAGATCAGCCCCAGCATTTT.

The chain couples TRBV9 to TRBJ1-2; D unclear. With 1 base removed from V and 0 bases from J, the gap between germline ends came to 7 bases. This CDR3 has 14 residues. The germline CDR1 and CDR2 sequences are SGDLS and YYNGEE. CDR3 sequence reads: CASSVQTSNYGYTF. The DNA of the CDR3 is TGTGCCAGCAGCGTACAGACCTCTAACTATGGCTACACCTTC.

In its sample, this clone was seen a few times. The CDR3: CASTQNYGYTF. The DNA of the CDR3 is TGTGCCAGCACTCAGAACTATGGCTACACCTTC. This rearrangement joins TRBV28 to TRBJ1-2; D remains ambiguous. Trimming shortened V by 7 bases and J by 2 bases, and 5 bases separated the two germline ends. The CDR3 consists of 11 residues. Germline V gene lookup returns CDR1 MDHEN and CDR2 SYDVKM.

The chain employs TRBV5-6 and TRBJ2-2, with no clear D. This CDR3 contains 13 residues. V lost 4 bases and J lost 4, with 8 bases in between. Germline lookup yields CDR1 SGHDT and CDR2 YYEEEE. Written as DNA, the CDR3 is TGTGCCAGCAGCCGTGACGGCACCGGGGAGCTGTTTTTT. Amino acid sequence: CASSRDGTGELFF. The variable domain in full, with the rest retrieved from reference TRBV5-6 and TRBJ2-2, is DAGVTQSPTHLIKTRGQQVTLRCSPKSGHDTVSWYQQALGQGPQFIFQYYEEEERQRGNFPDRFSGHQFPNYSSELNVNALLLGDSALYLCASSRDGTGELFFGEGSRLTVL.

The chain uses TRBV5-1 and TRBJ2-5, with D unclear. The CDR3 is 14 amino acids. V lost 0 bases to trimming and J lost 2 bases, with 8 bases between them. From germline, CDR1 is SGHRS and CDR2 YFSETQ. The CDR3 coding sequence is TGCGCCAGCAGCTTGGGCACAAGGCAAGAGACCCAGTACTTC. Encoded protein: CASSLGTRQETQYF.

This CDR3 reads CASRRESSGANVLTF. Here the CDR3 DNA reads TGTGCCAGCAGGAGGGAGTCAAGCGGGGCCAACGTCCTGACTTTC. The genes are TRBV2 and TRBJ2-6; a possible D gene is TRBD2 (5 bases). CDR1 is SNHLY and CDR2 is FYNNEI in the germline V gene. V was cut by 6 bases and J by 4 bases, with 13 bases left in between. The CDR3 consists of 15 residues.

This sequence joins TRBV19 and TRBJ1-2; D not resolved. Germline CDR1 LNHDA, CDR2 SQIVND (reference sequence). The CDR3 has 14 amino acids. V lost 5 bases, J lost 3 bases, and 13 bases lay in between. The CDR3 is CASSSPWKDYGYTF. The DNA of the CDR3 is TGTGCCAGTAGTTCGCCATGGAAAGACTATGGCTACACCTTC.